These 12 T cell receptor beta chains came from one sample sequenced in a study of PD-L1 blockade in urothelial cancer. Time point given: peripheral blood 6 weeks after treatment start. The data were produced by immunoSEQ multiplex PCR, yet TCRdb's version contains in-frame clones alone and is incomplete. Seen here are 20,000 to 25,000 clones, under 95% observed once, and the top ten hold approximately 10%. Sequences were derived from PBMCs, sampled around atezolizumab (anti-PD-L1) treatment. All receptors come from a woman aged 55-69 years with urothelial cancer.

V is TRBV5-5 and J is TRBJ1-2; TRBD1 aligns across 9 bases. The J segment lost 3 bases and the V segment lost 2 bases, leaving 8 bases of the junction unmatched. CDR3 length: 16 amino acids. Per germline, CDR1 SGHKS and CDR2 YYEKEE (reference sequence). The DNA of the CDR3 is TGTGCCAGCAGCTTCGTCCCGGACAGGGGAGACTATGGCTACACCTTC. Amino acid sequence: CASSFVPDRGDYGYTF.

The J gene is TRBJ2-2, the V gene TRBV7-7, with 9 bases that match TRBD1. The CDR3 has 15 amino acids. Trimming at V came to 5 bases and at J to 7 bases, leaving 8 bases not matched to a gene. CDR1 is SSHAT, CDR2 FNYEAQ, per germline (reference sequence). The CDR3 nucleotides read TGTGCCAGCAGCACCGGGACAGGGTATATCGGGGAGCTGTTTTTT. It is translated as CASSTGTGYIGELFF.

The CDR3 DNA reads TGTGCCAGCAGCTTGACCGGAGGAACCGGGGAGCTGTTTTTT. Amino acid sequence: CASSLTGGTGELFF. This chain connects TRBV5-5 to TRBJ2-2; D is possibly TRBD2 (5 bases). CDR3 length: 14 amino acids. From germline, CDR1 is SGHKS and CDR2 YYEKEE (reference sequence). Between the trimmed V and J ends, which lost 1 base and 5 bases, there was a span of 9 bases.

This clone was seen a handful of times. The gene calls are TRBV19 and TRBJ1-2, with D tentatively TRBD1 (5 bases). V was cut by 3 bases and J by 7 bases, with 12 bases left in between. CDR1 and CDR2 from the germline V gene are LNHDA and SQIVND (reference sequence). This CDR3 is 13 amino acids long. Here the CDR3 reads CASSIQGAVGYTF. In DNA form, the CDR3 reads TGTGCCAGTAGTATCCAGGGTGCTGTTGGCTACACCTTC.

The rearrangement uses TRBV4-2 and TRBJ1-3; tentative D call: TRBD1 (5 bases). The CDR3 contains 16 residues. Per the germline V gene, CDR1 is LGHNA and CDR2 is YNFKEQ. Trimming took 1 base from V and 2 from J, leaving 12 bases between them. The CDR3 DNA reads as TGTGCCAGCAGCCAAGCAATTTGGGGGGCTGGAAACACCATATATTTT. Protein sequence: CASSQAIWGAGNTIYF.

The rearrangement joins TRBV19 to TRBJ1-1, with D perhaps TRBD1 (5 bases). Per germline, CDR1 LNHDA and CDR2 SQIVND (reference sequence). This CDR3 is built from 15 residues. V shed 3 bases and J shed 1 base, with 12 bases lying between them. CDR3 in DNA: TGTGCCAGTAGTATCACCGACAGTCAGAACACTGAAGCTTTCTTT. Translated: CASSITDSQNTEAFF.

The chain is built from TRBV9 and TRBJ2-5; 7 bases fit TRBD2. Germline trimming cut 0 bases from V and 3 bases from J; bases unmatched to any gene: 2. The CDR3 has 14 amino acids. Germline V gene sequence: CDR1 SGDLS, CDR2 YYNGEE. This chain's CDR3 is CASSVALAEETQYF. DNA of the CDR3: TGTGCCAGCAGCGTAGCGCTAGCGGAAGAGACCCAGTACTTC.

The chain joins TRBV27 to TRBJ2-1; TRBD2 agrees at 16 bases. CDR1 is MNHEY, CDR2 SMNVEV, per germline (reference sequence). The CDR3 runs to 18 residues. The junction had 8 bases not matched to a gene; V was cut back by 3 bases and J by 6 bases. CDR3 bases: TGTGCCAGCAGTTTGGGACTAGCGGGGGGGCTGGTGATCAATGAGCAGTTCTTC. This codes for CASSLGLAGGLVINEQFF.

This chain links TRBV6-4 with TRBJ2-3, with 8 bases matching TRBD2. The CDR3 extends over 14 amino acids. The germline CDR1 and CDR2 sequences are MRHNA and SNTAGT. J was trimmed by 2 bases and V by 6 bases; bases with no gene match: 4. The CDR3 reads CASRRRGDTDTQYF. Here the CDR3 DNA reads TGTGCCAGCAGAAGGCGGGGGGACACAGATACGCAGTATTTT.

This chain connects TRBV7-6 to TRBJ2-7; TRBD2 aligns across 11 bases. The CDR3 covers 15 residues. Germline V gene lookup returns CDR1 SGHVS and CDR2 FNYEAQ. V trimming: 1 base; J trimming: 4 bases; junction bases outside the gene matches: 3. Here the CDR3 reads CASSLETSGAYEQYF. CDR3 nucleotides: TGTGCCAGCAGCTTAGAGACTAGCGGGGCGTACGAGCAGTACTTC.

This clone was picked up a small number of times. This chain uses TRBV4-1 with TRBJ2-7, with 7 bases aligning to TRBD1. V dropped 2 bases and J dropped 6; count of bases not matched to a gene: 10. Germline loops: CDR1 MGHRA, CDR2 YSYEKL. This CDR3 comprises 15 residues. CDR3 sequence: CASSQHNRGRTEQYF. CDR3 DNA sequence: TGCGCCAGCAGCCAACACAACAGGGGAAGAACCGAGCAGTACTTC.

CDR3 loop: CASSLVRSNTEAFF. CDR3 coding DNA: TGCGCCAGCAGCTTGGTACGGAGCAACACTGAAGCTTTCTTT. V and J are TRBV5-1 and TRBJ1-1; D uncertain. V shed 0 bases and J shed 2 bases, with 8 bases lying between them. Per the germline V gene, CDR1 is SGHRS and CDR2 is YFSETQ. The length of the CDR3 is 14 residues. Drawing the rest from reference TRBV5-1 and TRBJ1-1, the complete variable domain is KAGVTQTPRYLIKTRGQQVTLSCSPISGHRSVSWYQQTPGQGLQFLFEYFSETQRNKGNFPGRFSGRQFSNSRSEMNVSTLELGDSALYLCASSLVRSNTEAFFGQGTRLTVV.